The 4 T cell receptor beta chains presented below share a single source sample, sequenced in a study of T cell repertoires in aging, cancer and after chemotherapy. TRB rearrangements spanning V, D and J were amplified using mixed TRB-A/B primers. TCRdb reprocessed the multiplex PCR reads via MiXCR and lists one record per CDR3 protein. Of 2,500 to 3,000 distinct CDR3 sequences listed, over 20% are singletons. TCR beta rearrangements were amplified from peripheral blood genomic DNA. Source material: blood. The receptors shown here come from a human donor with a solid tumor.

Relative to its sample, this clonotype is medium-sized (0.01 to 0.1%). The V and J genes are TRBV6-5 and TRBJ1-2; 10 bases are a match to TRBD1. Losses at the gene ends were 4 bases for V and 4 bases for J; bases not matched to a gene: 6. CDR3 length equals 15 residues. The germline CDR1 and CDR2 sequences are MNHEY and SVGAGI. The CDR3 sequence: CASSSGDRGTYGYTF. Written as DNA, the CDR3 is TGTGCCAGCAGTTCGGGGGACAGGGGCACCTATGGCTACACCTTC.

The chain employs TRBV9 and TRBJ2-3, with D possibly TRBD2 on 6 matching bases. Deletions cut 0 bases from V and 0 bases from J, with 8 bases between. CDR1 SGDLS and CDR2 YYNGEE come from the germline V gene. The CDR3 loop spans 15 amino acids. The CDR3 coding sequence is TGTGCCAGCAGCGTAGGTGGAGGGAGCACAGATACGCAGTATTTT. It specifies CASSVGGGSTDTQYF.

By share of the sample, this clonotype is medium-sized. The CDR3 sequence: CASSGINNSPLHF. The CDR3 bases are TGTGCCAGCTCAGGGATCAATAATTCACCCCTCCACTTT. The chain joins TRBV18 to TRBJ1-6; D uncertain. V shed 5 bases and J shed 5 bases, with 7 bases lying between them. Per germline, CDR1 KGHSH and CDR2 LQKENI. The CDR3 has 13 residues. Based on the CDR3 plus reference TRBV18 and TRBJ1-6, the full variable domain is NAGVMQNPRHLVRRRGQEARLRCSPMKGHSHVYWYRQLPEEGLKFMVYLQKENIIDESGMPKERFSAEFPKEGPSILRIQQVVRGDSAAYFCASSGINNSPLHFGNGTRLTVT.

In this sample, this clonotype turned up a few times. The chain uses TRBV5-6 and TRBJ2-1; D ambiguous. V lost 3 bases, J lost 1 base, and 11 bases lay in between. The germline V gene has CDR1 SGHDT and CDR2 YYEEEE. This CDR3 is 15 amino acids long. CDR3 sequence (DNA): TGTGCCAGCAGCTACGCAGGAGAGTCCTACAATGAGCAGTTCTTC. This encodes CASSYAGESYNEQFF.